The 27 T cell receptor beta chains below all came from one sample that was sequenced in a study of vaccination effects on CD4 cells after COVID-19. Some clones are missing from TCRdb's copy, which holds only in-frame ones; the method was immunoSEQ multiplex PCR. The sample consists of about 24,000 clones, over 70% of them appearing once. Ahead of sequencing, the ViraFEST assay grew antigen-specific CD4+ T cells using viral peptide pools. Once cultured for roughly ten days, the cells underwent separation to obtain CD4+ T cells. Vaccinated recipients, who were negative for nucleocapsid antibodies, had no history of SARS-CoV-2 infection. These TCRs are of unknown antigen specificity. The source material was CD4+ T cells from PBMCs cultured with HCoV-NL63 spike peptides, sampled before COVID-19 vaccination. The receptors derive from a human donor who received a COVID-19 vaccine.

This chain links TRBV6-5 with TRBJ2-7; TRBD1 agrees at 9 bases. Unmatched junction bases numbered 11, after V lost 8 bases and J lost 3 bases. Germline V lookup: CDR1 MNHEY, CDR2 SVGAGI. The CDR3 is 15 residues long. The CDR3 DNA reads as TGTGCCAGCCTACCCTCCGGGACAGGGAACTACGAGCAGTACTTC. Translating it yields CASLPSGTGNYEQYF.

The V and J genes are TRBV2 and TRBJ1-1; unclear D gene. The V end lost 8 bases, the J end lost 4 bases, and 11 bases lay between the germline ends. This CDR3 is 12 amino acids long. The germline gives CDR1 SNHLY, CDR2 FYNNEI. CDR3 sequence reads: CASAPGVTEAFF. In DNA, the CDR3 is TGTGCCAGCGCCCCCGGGGTCACTGAAGCTTTCTTT.

This chain joins TRBV3-1 (or the pseudogene TRBV3-2) and TRBJ2-7; 15 bases are shared with TRBD2. With V trimmed by 4 bases and J by 2 bases, 12 bases remained unmatched. CDR3 length equals 19 residues. In germline, CDR1 is LGHDT, CDR2 YNNKEL (reference sequence). DNA of the CDR3: TGTGCCAGCAGCCGCAAGTCCCCGGGACTAGCGGGGGGTGCCTACGAGCAGTACTTC. Residues: CASSRKSPGLAGGAYEQYF.

This clone was seen a handful of times. The chain uses TRBV11-2 and TRBJ2-2; D is unclear. Germline V gene lookup returns CDR1 SGHAT and CDR2 FQNNGV. Deletions cut 6 bases from V and 1 base from J, with 6 bases between. This CDR3 is built from 13 residues. Here the CDR3 reads CASSQQNTGELFF. The CDR3 DNA reads as TGTGCCAGCAGTCAACAGAACACCGGGGAGCTGTTTTTT.

The chain is built from TRBV29-1 and TRBJ2-7; TRBD1 agrees at 7 bases. This CDR3 comprises 13 residues. In germline, CDR1 is SQVTM, CDR2 ANQGSEA. The trim removed 2 bases at V and 0 bases at J, leaving 1 base unmatched. The CDR3 DNA reads TGCAGCGTTGAACGGGACAGCTCCTACGAGCAGTACTTC. It yields the protein CSVERDSSYEQYF.

V is TRBV5-8 and J is TRBJ2-4; D might be TRBD2 (6 bases). Germline V CDR1 and CDR2: SGHTS, YDEGEE. This CDR3 is 16 amino acids long. V lost 4 bases and J lost 0, with 14 bases in between. The CDR3: CASSAPGTLAKNIQYF. The CDR3 nucleotides are TGTGCCAGCAGCGCCCCAGGGACTCTAGCCAAAAACATTCAGTACTTC.

The chain has TRBV15 and TRBJ2-3, with 8 bases matching TRBD2. CDR1 is LNHNV, CDR2 YYDKDF, per germline (reference sequence). After removal of 0 bases from V and 5 bases from J, the junction contained 16 bases not matched to a gene. This CDR3 has 19 amino acids. CDR3 bases: TGTGCCACCAGCAGAGATGCTAGCGGGTACTTCCTTCGAGTAGATACGCAGTATTTT. Its protein product is CATSRDASGYFLRVDTQYF. The full variable domain, rest sourced from reference TRBV15 and TRBJ2-3, is DAMVIQNPRYQVTQFGKPVTLSCSQTLNHNVMYWYQQKSSQAPKLLFHYYDKDFNNEADTPDNFQSRRPNTSFCFLDIRSPGLGDTAMYLCATSRDASGYFLRVDTQYFGPGTRLTVL.

This clone was detected a few times. The rearrangement uses TRBV12-5 and TRBJ2-7; D gene uncertain. Germline CDR1 and CDR2: LGHNT and FRNRAP. This CDR3 is 15 amino acids long. Trimming took 0 bases from V and 0 from J, leaving 9 bases between them. The CDR3 DNA is TGTGCTAGTGGTTTGGTACGTGGCAGCTCCTACGAGCAGTACTTC. Residues: CASGLVRGSSYEQYF.

This sequence joins TRBV6-1 and TRBJ1-2; tentative D call: TRBD1 (5 bases). CDR3 size: 15 residues. Germline CDR1 reads MNHNS; CDR2 reads SASEGT. V was cut by 3 bases and J by 2 bases, with 13 bases left in between. The chain's CDR3 is CASSELSGPNYGYTF. The DNA for the CDR3 is TGTGCCAGCAGTGAGCTTTCGGGGCCCAACTATGGCTACACCTTC.

The gene calls are TRBV12-3 or TRBV12-4 and TRBJ2-1; 7 bases are a match to TRBD2. The junction had 5 bases not matched to a gene; V was cut back by 6 bases and J by 9 bases. The CDR3 extends over 12 amino acids. The CDR3 reads CASSRGVSEQFF. The DNA for the CDR3 is TGTGCCAGCAGCCGGGGGGTGAGTGAGCAGTTCTTC.

The CDR3 protein is CASRSWGLGTEAFF. The CDR3 nucleotides are TGTGCCAGTAGGTCGTGGGGTTTAGGCACTGAAGCTTTCTTT. This sequence joins TRBV19 and TRBJ1-1, with D uncertain. CDR1 and CDR2 from the germline V gene are LNHDA and SQIVND (reference sequence). The CDR3 has 14 amino acids. V was cut by 6 bases and J by 4 bases, with 15 bases left in between.

V usage is TRBV15 and J usage is TRBJ1-5; TRBD1 might be the D (6 bases). CDR1 is LNHNV and CDR2 is YYDKDF in the germline V gene (reference sequence). The V end lost 10 bases, the J end lost 4 bases, and 14 bases lay between the germline ends. CDR3 size: 13 residues. The CDR3 loop is CAISFQGNQPQHF. The CDR3 DNA sequence: TGTGCCATCAGTTTCCAGGGGAATCAGCCCCAGCATTTT.

The chain employs TRBV18 and TRBJ1-2, with TRBD1 identical over 8 bases. The junction had 5 bases not matched to a gene; V was cut back by 3 bases and J by 2 bases. The CDR3 is 15 residues long. Germline CDR1 reads KGHSH; CDR2 reads LQKENI. The CDR3 DNA is TGTGCCAGCTCACCGGGGGGACAGGAGAACTATGGCTACACCTTC. Translating gives CASSPGGQENYGYTF.

The chain is built from TRBV5-4 and TRBJ2-1, with D unclear. The V end lost 0 bases, the J end lost 1 base, and 14 bases lay between the germline ends. Germline-derived CDR1 and CDR2 are SGHNT and YYREEE (reference sequence). The CDR3 covers 17 residues. The CDR3 bases are TGTGCCAGCAGCTTGGTTCAGGTCCCCCGGTCCTACAATGAGCAGTTCTTC. Translation: CASSLVQVPRSYNEQFF.

A word on this clone: Relative to the germline gene, one junction end is altered; a read error may explain this. The genes are TRBV6-6 and TRBJ1-2; D is ambiguous. This CDR3 comprises 13 residues. Germline CDR1 is MNHNY and CDR2 is SVGAGI (reference sequence). The CDR3 loop is CVSSLRENYGYTF. The CDR3, as DNA: TGTGTCAGCAGCTTGAGGGAGAACTATGGCTACACCTTC.

The chain uses TRBV18 and TRBJ1-1, with TRBD1 matching 9 bases. Trimming removed 4 bases from V and 5 bases from J; junction bases left unmatched: 11. CDR1 and CDR2 from the germline V gene are KGHSH and LQKENI. The CDR3 is 16 amino acids. The CDR3 protein is CASSRGQGDSGTEAFF. The DNA of the CDR3 is TGTGCCAGCTCACGGGGACAGGGCGACTCTGGTACTGAAGCTTTCTTT.

The chain recombines TRBV7-7 with TRBJ2-1; 8 positions match TRBD2. The ends lost 3 bases at V and 8 bases at J; junction bases unmatched: 3. The CDR3 has 13 amino acids. The germline CDR1 and CDR2 sequences are SSHAT and FNYEAQ (reference sequence). In nucleotides, the CDR3 is TGTGCCAGCAGCTTGACTAGCGAGGATGAGCAGTTCTTC. This translates into CASSLTSEDEQFF.

V usage is TRBV20-1 and J usage is TRBJ2-3, with 9 bases that match TRBD2. Trimming cost V 3 bases and J 2 bases; bases outside gene matches: 6. The CDR3 totals 15 residues. Per germline, CDR1 DFQATT and CDR2 SNEGSKA (reference sequence). CDR3 amino acids: CSASASGANTDTQYF. DNA for the CDR3: TGCAGTGCTAGTGCTAGCGGGGCTAACACAGATACGCAGTATTTT.

The CDR3 sequence: CASSLAGTDTQYF. The CDR3 DNA follows: TGTGCCAGCAGCTTAGCCGGCACAGATACGCAGTATTTT. V gene TRBV11-2 combines with J gene TRBJ2-3; D is uncertain. Germline V gene lookup returns CDR1 SGHAT and CDR2 FQNNGV. Deletions cut 1 base from V and 1 base from J, with 3 bases between. This CDR3 is built from 13 residues.

This chain joins TRBV12-5 and TRBJ1-3; 10 positions match TRBD1. The V gene end was trimmed by 9 bases and the J gene end by 4 bases; junction bases not matched to a gene: 3. The CDR3 runs 13 residues. CDR1 and CDR2 (germline): LGHNT, FRNRAP. The CDR3, as DNA: TGTGCTAGCGGGACAGGGGTGGGAAACACCATATATTTT. Amino acids: CASGTGVGNTIYF.

The chain joins TRBV10-2 to TRBJ2-1, with TRBD2 matching 10 bases. CDR1 and CDR2 from the germline V gene are WSHSY and SAAADI. The V gene end was trimmed by 7 bases and the J gene end by 4 bases; junction bases not matched to a gene: 7. The length of the CDR3 is 15 residues. CDR3 DNA: TGCGCCAGCACTAGTAGCGGGGGGAGGTACAATGAGCAGTTCTTC. Translating it yields CASTSSGGRYNEQFF.

This clone was observed a handful of times. The chain links TRBV6-1 to TRBJ2-1; 7 bases map to TRBD2. This CDR3 contains 15 residues. Germline V gene lookup returns CDR1 MNHNS and CDR2 SASEGT. V lost 2 bases, J lost 3 bases, and 4 bases stayed unmatched. In DNA, the CDR3 is TGTGCCAGCAGTGAAATGCGCGGGGGCTACAATGAGCAGTTCTTC. Its protein product is CASSEMRGGYNEQFF.

The sample holds a few counts of this clone. V is TRBV7-8 and J is TRBJ1-4; D remains unclear. Germline loops: CDR1 SGHVS, CDR2 FQNEAQ. Trimming pared 1 base from V and 0 bases from J, leaving 3 bases between. CDR3 size: 14 residues. The CDR3 DNA reads TGTGCCAGCAGCTTAGGAGCAACTAATGAAAAACTGTTTTTT. It codes for CASSLGATNEKLFF.

This chain links TRBV5-4 with TRBJ2-1, with 11 nucleotides matching TRBD2. Germline values: CDR1 SGHNT, CDR2 YYREEE (reference sequence). Trimming cost V 5 bases and J 3 bases; bases outside gene matches: 4. This CDR3 contains 15 residues. CDR3 bases: TGTGCCAGCAGGATGACTAGCGGGGTCTACAATGAGCAGTTCTTC. Amino acid sequence: CASRMTSGVYNEQFF.

The rearrangement uses TRBV6-5 and TRBJ2-7, with D unresolved. CDR1 MNHEY and CDR2 SVGAGI come from the germline V gene. The V gene lost 5 bases and the J gene lost 2 bases, with 13 bases spanning the gap. CDR3 length equals 14 residues. CDR3 region: CASSTAGSAYEQYF. The CDR3, as DNA: TGTGCCAGCAGTACTGCAGGATCTGCCTACGAGCAGTACTTC.

V is TRBV2 and J is TRBJ1-1; D remains ambiguous. The CDR3 has 11 residues. Trimming left V 10 bases short and J 3 bases short, with 9 bases between. CDR1 and CDR2 (germline): SNHLY, FYNNEI. CDR3 in amino acids: CATRDYTEAFF. In DNA form, the CDR3 reads TGTGCCACCCGGGATTACACTGAAGCTTTCTTT.

The gene calls are TRBV5-1 and TRBJ2-5, with D perhaps TRBD1 (6 bases). This CDR3 contains 13 residues. The ends were cut back, 4 bases at V and 2 bases at J, with 9 bases in the middle. Germline CDR1 SGHRS, CDR2 YFSETQ. The CDR3 is CASSTGSQETQYF. The CDR3 DNA reads as TGCGCCAGCAGCACAGGGTCACAAGAGACCCAGTACTTC. Full variable domain (missing parts from reference TRBV5-1 and TRBJ2-5): KAGVTQTPRYLIKTRGQQVTLSCSPISGHRSVSWYQQTPGQGLQFLFEYFSETQRNKGNFPGRFSGRQFSNSRSEMNVSTLELGDSALYLCASSTGSQETQYFGPGTRLLVL.